The rows below give T cell receptor beta chains drawn from one sample of a study of blood T cell repertoires in COVID-19. Repertoires were generated with immunoSEQ multiplex PCR, while TCRdb's copy carries only in-frame clones and drops some. Seen here are 75,000 to 95,000 clones, 75% to 90% observed once, and the top ten hold 5% to 6.5%. Source material: peripheral blood. These TCRs come from a man aged 50-60 years with active COVID-19. The CDR3 runs from the conserved cysteine through the conserved F or W. The order of the fields is CDR3 protein, CDR3 DNA, D gene, V gene, J gene, clone size, CDR3 length. D genes are given only for firm matches. Where a row states a size, it is once, few, many or the class of an expanded clone; other rows omit it.

CDR3 protein: CASSQEPFTLDRAGNTIYF; CDR3 DNA: TGCGCCAGCAGCCAAGAACCCTTCACTCTGGACAGGGCAGGAAACACCATATATTTT; D gene: TRBD1; V gene: TRBV4-1; J gene: TRBJ1-3; clone size: NA; CDR3 length: 19
CDR3 protein: CASSRTSGNSGGGSWNEQFF; CDR3 DNA: TGTGCCAGCAGCCGGACTAGCGGGAACTCAGGTGGAGGTTCCTGGAATGAGCAGTTCTTC; D gene: TRBD2; V gene: TRBV6-6; J gene: TRBJ2-1; clone size: NA; CDR3 length: 20
CDR3 protein: CASSFQGDTQYF; CDR3 DNA: TGTGCCAGCAGTTTTCAGGGAGATACGCAGTATTTT; D gene: NA; V gene: TRBV12-3/TRBV12-4; J gene: TRBJ2-3; clone size: NA; CDR3 length: 12
CDR3 protein: CASADSLNTEAFF; CDR3 DNA: TGTGCCAGCGCGGACAGCTTGAACACTGAAGCTTTCTTT; D gene: NA; V gene: TRBV28; J gene: TRBJ1-1; clone size: NA; CDR3 length: 13
CDR3 protein: CASSKQGAKGQETQYF; CDR3 DNA: TGTGCCAGTAGTAAACAGGGGGCGAAGGGCCAAGAGACCCAGTACTTC; D gene: TRBD1; V gene: TRBV19; J gene: TRBJ2-5; clone size: NA; CDR3 length: 16
CDR3 protein: CASSSGTVLRNTEAFF; CDR3 DNA: TGTGCCAGCAGCTCCGGGACAGTTCTCAGAAACACTGAAGCTTTCTTT; D gene: TRBD1; V gene: TRBV11-2; J gene: TRBJ1-1; clone size: NA; CDR3 length: 16
CDR3 protein: CASRPVGLAGAHGELFF; CDR3 DNA: TGTGCCAGCAGGCCCGTTGGACTAGCGGGAGCCCACGGGGAGCTGTTTTTT; D gene: TRBD2; V gene: TRBV13; J gene: TRBJ2-2; clone size: NA; CDR3 length: 17
CDR3 protein: CASSERGVPGYTF; CDR3 DNA: TGTGCCAGCAGTGAAAGGGGTGTTCCTGGCTACACCTTC; D gene: NA; V gene: TRBV2; J gene: TRBJ1-2; clone size: NA; CDR3 length: 13
CDR3 protein: CASSHILTSGPFKNIQYF; CDR3 DNA: TGTGCCAGCAGCCACATTCTTACTAGCGGGCCATTCAAAAACATTCAGTACTTC; D gene: TRBD2; V gene: TRBV3-1/TRBV3-2; J gene: TRBJ2-4; clone size: NA; CDR3 length: 18
CDR3 protein: CASSLSGQGNYGYTF; CDR3 DNA: TGTGCCAGTAGTCTATCGGGACAGGGGAACTATGGCTACACCTTC; D gene: TRBD1; V gene: TRBV19; J gene: TRBJ1-2; clone size: medium-sized; CDR3 length: 15
CDR3 protein: CAISESGTANEKLFF; CDR3 DNA: TGTGCCATCAGTGAGTCGGGGACAGCTAATGAAAAACTGTTTTTT; D gene: TRBD1; V gene: TRBV10-3; J gene: TRBJ1-4; clone size: once; CDR3 length: 15
CDR3 protein: CASSYAGSGSPLHF; CDR3 DNA: TGTGCCAGCAGTTACGCCGGGAGTGGGTCACCCCTCCACTTT; D gene: NA; V gene: TRBV6-2/TRBV6-3; J gene: TRBJ1-6; clone size: NA; CDR3 length: 14
CDR3 protein: CASSVPIGAGGRSDTQYF; CDR3 DNA: TGTGCCAGCAGCGTTCCCATTGGGGCGGGGGGGCGTTCAGATACGCAGTATTTT; D gene: TRBD2; V gene: TRBV9; J gene: TRBJ2-3; clone size: NA; CDR3 length: 18
CDR3 protein: CASSPPKGQGSVATNEKLFF; CDR3 DNA: TGTGCCAGCTCACCACCGAAGGGACAGGGCTCAGTTGCAACTAATGAAAAACTGTTTTTT; D gene: TRBD1; V gene: TRBV18; J gene: TRBJ1-4; clone size: NA; CDR3 length: 20
CDR3 protein: CASSRRGSYNEQFF; CDR3 DNA: TGTGCCAGCAGCAGGCGGGGCTCCTACAATGAGCAGTTCTTC; D gene: NA; V gene: TRBV5-6; J gene: TRBJ2-1; clone size: NA; CDR3 length: 14
CDR3 protein: CATSDFLAGGKETQYF; CDR3 DNA: TGTGCCACCAGTGATTTCCTAGCGGGGGGAAAAGAGACCCAGTACTTC; D gene: TRBD2; V gene: TRBV24-1; J gene: TRBJ2-5; clone size: NA; CDR3 length: 16